These T cell receptor beta chains were read from a single sample in a study of blood T cells in healthy people across ages. Using its own MiXCR run on the 5' RACE reads, TCRdb lists one record per CDR3 protein. The repertoire holds 1,300,000 or so distinct CDR3 sequences, with around 59% as singletons. What was sequenced was blood. The source of these receptors is a man between 18 and 29 years old in good health. Each CDR3 is given without its conserved first and last residue.

v_gene: TRBV12-3/TRBV12-4
j_gene: TRBJ2-7
CDR3aa: ASSFSRKREQY

v_gene: TRBV14
j_gene: TRBJ2-6
CDR3aa: ASSHGTRASGANVLT

v_gene: TRBV5-1
j_gene: TRBJ2-1
CDR3aa: ASSISPSSYNEQF

v_gene: TRBV7-2
j_gene: TRBJ2-1
CDR3aa: ASSLAASRFGEQF

v_gene: TRBV5-6
j_gene: TRBJ2-5
CDR3aa: ASIYRGGLRETQY

v_gene: TRBV5-1
j_gene: TRBJ2-1
CDR3aa: ASSSGGDDEQF

v_gene: TRBV20-1
j_gene: TRBJ2-7
CDR3aa: SARGGLAGASEQY

v_gene: TRBV4-1
j_gene: TRBJ1-1
CDR3aa: ASSQVRGLNTEAF

v_gene: TRBV7-8
j_gene: TRBJ1-4
CDR3aa: ASSYDLGTATEKLF

v_gene: TRBV2
j_gene: TRBJ1-1
CDR3aa: ATRQSAATEAF

v_gene: TRBV10-3
j_gene: TRBJ2-7
CDR3aa: AIGHPIAGGPSYEQY

v_gene: TRBV25-1
j_gene: TRBJ2-4
CDR3aa: ASSDSDKNIQY

v_gene: TRBV20-1
j_gene: TRBJ1-4
CDR3aa: SASQLGTGDEKLF

v_gene: TRBV28
j_gene: TRBJ2-1
CDR3aa: ASSLTHNEQF

v_gene: TRBV16
j_gene: TRBJ2-1
CDR3aa: ASRQGGFNEQF

v_gene: TRBV20-1
j_gene: TRBJ2-7
CDR3aa: SANLPPRGSEQY

v_gene: TRBV10-3
j_gene: TRBJ1-6
CDR3aa: AISESSGADSPLH

v_gene: TRBV10-2
j_gene: TRBJ2-1
CDR3aa: ASSESSTPYNEQF

v_gene: TRBV15
j_gene: TRBJ2-7
CDR3aa: ATSTESGRAYEQY

v_gene: TRBV7-2
j_gene: TRBJ2-1
CDR3aa: ASSLTTGTREQF

v_gene: TRBV5-4
j_gene: TRBJ2-3
CDR3aa: ASSLEGPWTDTQY

v_gene: TRBV19
j_gene: TRBJ2-4
CDR3aa: ASSIVGTGGNIQY

v_gene: TRBV7-9
j_gene: NA
CDR3aa: ASNNRESYEQY

v_gene: TRBV10-3
j_gene: TRBJ1-2
CDR3aa: AISEEDSGYGYT

v_gene: TRBV7-9
j_gene: NA
CDR3aa: AESRGSISEQY

v_gene: TRBV7-9
j_gene: TRBJ1-5
CDR3aa: ASSLALDRAQH

v_gene: TRBV7-6
j_gene: NA
CDR3aa: AGPRARLAGPTLCYEQY

v_gene: TRBV20-1
j_gene: TRBJ1-5
CDR3aa: SARDEWDLDQPQH

v_gene: TRBV12-3/TRBV12-4
j_gene: TRBJ2-5
CDR3aa: ASSLGHLQETQY

v_gene: TRBV15
j_gene: TRBJ2-1
CDR3aa: ATSGDRGGFNEQF

v_gene: TRBV12-3/TRBV12-4
j_gene: TRBJ2-5
CDR3aa: ASSFSHQGQETQY

v_gene: TRBV20-1
j_gene: TRBJ2-5
CDR3aa: SGRDRNFQETQY

v_gene: TRBV14
j_gene: TRBJ2-1
CDR3aa: ASSQRRASSYNEQF

v_gene: TRBV10-3
j_gene: TRBJ2-7
CDR3aa: AITPGGEENEQY

v_gene: TRBV29-1
j_gene: TRBJ1-1
CDR3aa: SGRRQGNTEAF

v_gene: TRBV20-1
j_gene: NA
CDR3aa: SATDYYEQY

v_gene: TRBV15
j_gene: TRBJ2-7
CDR3aa: ATSSRERLDEQY

v_gene: TRBV4-1
j_gene: TRBJ2-7
CDR3aa: ASRQDHYIYEQY

v_gene: TRBV29-1
j_gene: TRBJ2-3
CDR3aa: SVDGGRTDTQY

v_gene: TRBV24-1
j_gene: TRBJ1-2
CDR3aa: ATSDLSQGYGYT

v_gene: TRBV9
j_gene: TRBJ2-6
CDR3aa: ASRGSTSGANVLT

v_gene: TRBV4-1
j_gene: TRBJ2-3
CDR3aa: ASSLRDSTDTQY